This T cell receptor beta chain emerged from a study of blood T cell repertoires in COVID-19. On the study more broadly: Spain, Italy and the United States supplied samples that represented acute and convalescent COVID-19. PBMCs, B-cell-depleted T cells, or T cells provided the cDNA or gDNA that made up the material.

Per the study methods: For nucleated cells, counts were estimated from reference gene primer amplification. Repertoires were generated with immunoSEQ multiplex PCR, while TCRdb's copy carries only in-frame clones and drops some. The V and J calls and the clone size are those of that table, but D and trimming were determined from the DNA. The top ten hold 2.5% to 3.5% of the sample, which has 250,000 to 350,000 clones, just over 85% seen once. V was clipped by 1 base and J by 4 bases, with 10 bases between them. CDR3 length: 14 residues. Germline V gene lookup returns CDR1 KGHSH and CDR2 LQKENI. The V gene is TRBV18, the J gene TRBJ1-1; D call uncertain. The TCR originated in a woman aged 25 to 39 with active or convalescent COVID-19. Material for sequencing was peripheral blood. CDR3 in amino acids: CASSPQGEGTEAFF. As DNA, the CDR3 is TGTGCCAGCTCACCACAGGGAGAAGGCACTGAAGCTTTCTTT. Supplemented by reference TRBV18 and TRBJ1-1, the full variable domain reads NAGVMQNPRHLVRRRGQEARLRCSPMKGHSHVYWYRQLPEEGLKFMVYLQKENIIDESGMPKERFSAEFPKEGPSILRIQQVVRGDSAAYFCASSPQGEGTEAFFGQGTRLTVV.